The rows below give T cell receptor beta chains drawn from one sample of a study of blood T cell repertoires in COVID-19. Profiled with immunoSEQ multiplex PCR; TCRdb holds only in-frame clones, not every one. The top ten clones hold around 0.95% of a sample with roughly 480,000 clones, nearly 90% of them seen once. The material sequenced was peripheral blood. The origin of the receptors is a man aged 18 to 30 with COVID-19, enrolled during active disease. Each CDR3 is given with its conserved first and last residue. Each record gives: V gene, J gene, CDR3 length, D gene, clone size, CDR3 protein, CDR3 DNA. The D gene is left open where the match is weak. Only some rows state a clone size, as once, few, many or a class for expanded clones.

V: TRBV3-1/TRBV3-2
J: TRBJ2-1
length: 13
D: TRBD1
size: .
CDR3: CASSQSGGDEQFF
DNA: TGTGCCAGCAGCCAGTCAGGGGGCGATGAGCAGTTCTTC

V: TRBV27
J: TRBJ2-1
length: 17
D: TRBD2
size: .
CDR3: CASSPYLFSGRVNEQFF
DNA: TGTGCCAGCAGTCCCTACCTGTTTAGCGGGAGAGTTAATGAGCAGTTCTTC

V: TRBV7-3
J: TRBJ2-1
length: 16
D: .
size: .
CDR3: CASSLWDAGTHNEQFF
DNA: TGTGCCAGCAGCTTGTGGGACGCGGGGACCCACAATGAGCAGTTCTTC

V: TRBV5-6
J: TRBJ2-5
length: 13
D: .
size: few
CDR3: CASSLTGPETQYF
DNA: TGTGCCAGCAGCTTGACAGGGCCGGAGACCCAGTACTTC

V: TRBV7-3
J: TRBJ2-7
length: 14
D: TRBD2
size: .
CDR3: CASSIAGGRYEQYF
DNA: TGTGCCAGCAGTATAGCGGGAGGCAGATACGAGCAGTACTTC

V: TRBV10-2
J: TRBJ2-1
length: 11
D: .
size: .
CDR3: CASTGFDEQFF
DNA: TGCGCCAGCACGGGGTTCGATGAGCAGTTCTTC

V: TRBV30
J: TRBJ1-5
length: 13
D: .
size: .
CDR3: CAWSPDTNQPQHF
DNA: TGTGCCTGGAGTCCGGACACTAATCAGCCCCAGCATTTT

V: TRBV11-2
J: TRBJ2-3
length: 16
D: .
size: .
CDR3: CASSLGTLWSTDTQYF
DNA: TGTGCCAGCAGCTTAGGAACATTGTGGAGCACAGATACGCAGTATTTT

V: TRBV28
J: TRBJ1-1
length: 12
D: .
size: .
CDR3: CASSLLRTEAFF
DNA: TGTGCCAGCAGTTTACTCAGGACTGAAGCTTTCTTT

V: TRBV2
J: TRBJ2-1
length: 14
D: .
size: .
CDR3: CASRDGTFYNEQFF
DNA: TGTGCCAGCAGAGACGGGACTTTTTACAATGAGCAGTTCTTC

V: TRBV6-1
J: TRBJ2-3
length: 16
D: TRBD1
size: .
CDR3: CASSENRGRSTDTQYF
DNA: TGTGCCAGCAGTGAAAACAGGGGGCGTAGCACAGATACGCAGTATTTT

V: TRBV2
J: TRBJ1-6
length: 15
D: .
size: once
CDR3: CASSEMGGINSPLHF
DNA: TGTGCCAGCAGTGAAATGGGGGGAATCAATTCACCCCTCCACTTT

V: TRBV19
J: TRBJ2-1
length: 16
D: TRBD2
size: .
CDR3: CASSSDGLAGRNEQFF
DNA: TGTGCCAGTAGTTCGGATGGACTAGCGGGACGCAATGAGCAGTTCTTC

V: TRBV19
J: TRBJ2-7
length: 14
D: TRBD1
size: .
CDR3: CASSRMGQGAEQYF
DNA: TGTGCCAGCAGTCGAATGGGACAGGGTGCCGAGCAGTACTTC

V: TRBV2
J: TRBJ1-1
length: 14
D: .
size: .
CDR3: CASSGRTANTEAFF
DNA: TGTGCCAGCAGTGGTAGGACAGCTAACACTGAAGCTTTCTTT

V: TRBV25-1
J: TRBJ2-2
length: 16
D: .
size: .
CDR3: CASSESPWDSIGELFF
DNA: TGTGCCAGCAGTGAATCGCCTTGGGACTCAATCGGGGAGCTGTTTTTT

V: TRBV5-8
J: TRBJ2-6
length: 15
D: .
size: .
CDR3: CASSQEALGANVLTF
DNA: TGTGCCAGCAGCCAGGAGGCTCTGGGGGCCAACGTCCTGACTTTC

V: TRBV27
J: TRBJ2-3
length: 17
D: .
size: .
CDR3: CASSLSPIYLHTDTQYF
DNA: TGTGCCAGCAGTTTATCACCTATATACCTCCACACAGATACGCAGTATTTT

V: TRBV3-1/TRBV3-2
J: TRBJ1-6
length: 18
D: .
size: .
CDR3: CASSQEEWGGAANSPLHF
DNA: TGTGCCAGCAGCCAAGAAGAGTGGGGCGGGGCGGCAAATTCACCCCTCCACTTT

V: TRBV4-1
J: TRBJ2-1
length: 17
D: TRBD2
size: few
CDR3: CASSLQLGGSSYNEQFF
DNA: TGCGCCAGCAGCCTTCAGCTCGGGGGGTCTTCCTACAATGAGCAGTTCTTC

V: TRBV23-1
J: TRBJ2-3
length: 20
D: TRBD1
size: .
CDR3: CQTGQGPPRKGSKNTDTQYF
DNA: TGCCAAACCGGACAGGGGCCTCCCCGAAAAGGTTCTAAAAACACAGATACGCAGTATTTT

V: TRBV7-8
J: TRBJ2-7
length: 20
D: TRBD2
size: .
CDR3: CASSLVVWGGRAFVPYEQYF
DNA: TGTGCCAGCAGCTTAGTTGTGTGGGGCGGGAGGGCCTTCGTCCCCTACGAGCAGTACTTC

V: TRBV6-5
J: TRBJ1-6
length: 15
D: .
size: .
CDR3: CASSYSQAGDSPLHF
DNA: TGTGCCAGCAGTTACTCGCAGGCCGGGGATTCACCCCTCCACTTT

V: TRBV15
J: TRBJ2-7
length: 14
D: TRBD1
size: .
CDR3: CATSRDKTGYEQYF
DNA: TGTGCCACCAGCAGAGATAAGACAGGGTACGAGCAGTACTTC

V: TRBV5-4
J: TRBJ1-1
length: 16
D: TRBD1
size: .
CDR3: CASSLGQGEMNTEAFF
DNA: TGTGCCAGCAGCTTAGGACAGGGGGAGATGAACACTGAAGCTTTCTTT

V: TRBV6-5
J: TRBJ2-7
length: 14
D: .
size: .
CDR3: CASRPGGPTYEQYF
DNA: TGTGCCAGCAGGCCCGGAGGTCCAACCTACGAGCAGTACTTC

V: TRBV18
J: TRBJ2-3
length: 13
D: TRBD1
size: .
CDR3: CASSPDRDDTQYF
DNA: TGTGCCAGCTCACCAGACAGGGACGATACGCAGTATTTT